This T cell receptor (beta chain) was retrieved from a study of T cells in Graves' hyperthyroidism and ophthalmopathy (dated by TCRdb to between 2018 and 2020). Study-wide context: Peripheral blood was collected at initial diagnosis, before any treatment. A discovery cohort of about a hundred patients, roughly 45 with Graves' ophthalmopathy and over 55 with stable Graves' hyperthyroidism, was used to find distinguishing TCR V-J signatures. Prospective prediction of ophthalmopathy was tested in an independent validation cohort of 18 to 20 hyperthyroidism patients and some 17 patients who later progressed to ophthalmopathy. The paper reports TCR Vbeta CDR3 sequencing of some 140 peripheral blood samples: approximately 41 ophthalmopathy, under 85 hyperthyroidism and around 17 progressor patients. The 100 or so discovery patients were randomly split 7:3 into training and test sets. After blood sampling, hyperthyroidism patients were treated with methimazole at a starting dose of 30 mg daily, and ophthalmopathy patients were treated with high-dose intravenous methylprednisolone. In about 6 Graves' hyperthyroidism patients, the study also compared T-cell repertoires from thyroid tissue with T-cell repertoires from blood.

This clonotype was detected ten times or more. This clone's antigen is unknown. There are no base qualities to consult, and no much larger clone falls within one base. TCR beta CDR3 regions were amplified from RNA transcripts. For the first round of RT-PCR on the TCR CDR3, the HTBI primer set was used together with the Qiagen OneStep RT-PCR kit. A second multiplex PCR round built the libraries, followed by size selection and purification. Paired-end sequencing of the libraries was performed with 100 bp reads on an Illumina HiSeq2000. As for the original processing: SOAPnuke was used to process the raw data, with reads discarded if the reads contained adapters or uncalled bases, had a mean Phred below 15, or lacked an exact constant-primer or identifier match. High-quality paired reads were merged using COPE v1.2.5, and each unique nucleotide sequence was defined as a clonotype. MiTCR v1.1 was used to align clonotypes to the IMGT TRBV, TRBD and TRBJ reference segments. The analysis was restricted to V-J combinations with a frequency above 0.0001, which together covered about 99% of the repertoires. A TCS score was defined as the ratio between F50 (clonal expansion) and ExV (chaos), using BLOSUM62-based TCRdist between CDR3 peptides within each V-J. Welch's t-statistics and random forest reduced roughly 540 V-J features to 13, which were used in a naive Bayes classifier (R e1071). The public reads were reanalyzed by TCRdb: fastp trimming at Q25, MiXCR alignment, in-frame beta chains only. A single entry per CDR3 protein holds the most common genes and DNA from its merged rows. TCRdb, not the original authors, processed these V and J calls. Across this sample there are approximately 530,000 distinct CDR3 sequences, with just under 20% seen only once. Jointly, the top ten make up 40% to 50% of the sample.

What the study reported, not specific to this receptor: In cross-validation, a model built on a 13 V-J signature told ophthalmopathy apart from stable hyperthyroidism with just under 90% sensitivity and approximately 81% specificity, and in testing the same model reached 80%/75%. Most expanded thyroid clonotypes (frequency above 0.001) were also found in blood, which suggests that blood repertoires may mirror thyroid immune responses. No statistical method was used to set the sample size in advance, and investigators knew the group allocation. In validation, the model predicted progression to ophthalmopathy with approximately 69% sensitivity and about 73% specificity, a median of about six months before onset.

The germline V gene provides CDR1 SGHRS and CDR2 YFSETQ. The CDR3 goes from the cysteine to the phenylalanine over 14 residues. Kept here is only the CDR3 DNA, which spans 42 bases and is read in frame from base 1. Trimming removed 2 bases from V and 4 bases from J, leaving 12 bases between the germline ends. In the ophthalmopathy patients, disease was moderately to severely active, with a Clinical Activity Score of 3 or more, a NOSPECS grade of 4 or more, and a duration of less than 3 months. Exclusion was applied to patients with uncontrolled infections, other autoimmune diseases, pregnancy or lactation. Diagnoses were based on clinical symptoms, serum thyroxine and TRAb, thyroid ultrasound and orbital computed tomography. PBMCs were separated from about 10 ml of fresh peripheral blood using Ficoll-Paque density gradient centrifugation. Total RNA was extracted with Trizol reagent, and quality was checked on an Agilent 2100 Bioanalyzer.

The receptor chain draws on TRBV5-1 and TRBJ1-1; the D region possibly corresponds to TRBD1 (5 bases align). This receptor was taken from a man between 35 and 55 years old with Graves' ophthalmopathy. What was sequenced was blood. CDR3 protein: CASSFSGSVTEAFF. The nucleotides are TGCGCCAGCAGCTTTTCAGGGTCTGTCACTGAAGCTTTCTTT.